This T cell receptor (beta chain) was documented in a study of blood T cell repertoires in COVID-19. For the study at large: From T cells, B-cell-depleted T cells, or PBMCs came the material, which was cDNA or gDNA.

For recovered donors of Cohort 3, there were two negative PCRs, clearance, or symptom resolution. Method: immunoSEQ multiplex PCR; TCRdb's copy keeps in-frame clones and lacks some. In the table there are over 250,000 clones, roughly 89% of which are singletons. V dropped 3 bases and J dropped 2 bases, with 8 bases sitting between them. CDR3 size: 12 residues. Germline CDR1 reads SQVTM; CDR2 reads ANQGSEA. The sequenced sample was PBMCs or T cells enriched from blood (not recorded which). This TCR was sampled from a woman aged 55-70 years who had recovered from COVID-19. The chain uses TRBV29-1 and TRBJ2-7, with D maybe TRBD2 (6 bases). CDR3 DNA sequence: TGCAGCGTTGAGCGGGGTCCCTACGAGCAGTACTTC. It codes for CSVERGPYEQYF.